This T cell receptor (beta chain) was captured in a study of T cells in localized non-small cell lung cancer. TCRdb keeps only in-frame clones here, not all; method: immunoSEQ multiplex PCR. The repertoire holds tens of thousands of clones, approximately 90% seen once, with about 20% in the top ten. On this clone itself: Its antigen is still unknown.

Study-wide findings and caveats: One tumor region alone was sequenced, and heterogeneity therefore remains possible. Tumor showed lower T cell clonality than uninvolved adjacent lung, where it was highest. Median detection of top 100 tumor clones in adjacent lung was around 60 clones.

The CDR3 loop spans 13 amino acids. Germline CDR1 SGHTA, CDR2 FQGTGA. Trimming took 2 bases from V and 1 from J, leaving 6 bases between them. Sequenced here: peripheral blood, sampled before any cancer treatment. This sequence originates from a man between 40 and 75 years old with stage I lung adenocarcinoma. The chain links TRBV7-3 to TRBJ2-7; D unresolved. The CDR3 sequence: CASSLFPSYEQYF. CDR3 DNA sequence: TGTGCCAGCAGCTTATTTCCATCCTACGAGCAGTACTTC.